Listed below are T cell receptor beta chains from one sample, sequenced in a study of Ad26.COV2.S vaccination and SARS-CoV-2 variants. Repertoires were generated with immunoSEQ multiplex PCR, while TCRdb's copy carries only in-frame clones and drops some. The sample holds about 440,000 clones, 80% to 95% seen once. The sample here was peripheral blood, taken in a trial of Ad26.COV2.S vaccine versus placebo. The receptors derive from a person between 18 and 59 years old who received the Ad26.COV2.S COVID-19 vaccine or a placebo. CDR3s include the opening cysteine and the closing phenylalanine or tryptophan. The order of the fields is J gene, clone size, D gene, V gene, CDR3 protein, CDR3 DNA. D genes are given only for firm matches. Expanded clones are given a class, and other clones once, few, many or no size at all.

TRBJ2-7 | . | . | TRBV13 | CASSSPGSAYEQYF | TGTGCCAGCAGCTCCCCAGGTAGCGCGTACGAGCAGTACTTC
TRBJ2-7 | . | TRBD2 | TRBV7-2 | CASSLPSGRFAYEQYF | TGTGCCAGCAGCTTACCTAGCGGGAGGTTCGCCTACGAGCAGTACTTC
TRBJ2-7 | . | . | TRBV7-2 | CASSLQPGPLSYEQYF | TGTGCCAGCAGCTTACAGCCAGGGCCCCTCTCCTACGAGCAGTACTTC
TRBJ2-1 | . | TRBD1 | TRBV6-5 | CASSDRDSYNEQFF | TGTGCCAGCAGCGACCGGGACAGCTACAATGAGCAGTTCTTC
TRBJ2-7 | . | . | TRBV2 | CASRENLGGNSYEQYF | TGTGCCAGCAGGGAAAACTTAGGGGGGAACTCCTACGAGCAGTACTTC
TRBJ2-2 | . | . | TRBV28 | CASRSQANTGELFF | TGTGCCAGCAGGTCGCAAGCGAACACCGGGGAGCTGTTTTTT
TRBJ1-2 | . | TRBD1 | TRBV12-3/TRBV12-4 | CASSLDREDGYTF | TGTGCCAGCAGCCTGGACAGGGAGGATGGCTACACCTTC
TRBJ2-7 | . | TRBD1 | TRBV18 | CASSPEGQGKGEQYF | TGTGCCAGCTCACCAGAGGGACAGGGAAAAGGCGAGCAGTACTTC
TRBJ1-2 | few | TRBD1 | TRBV28 | CASSGTGARSNYGYTF | TGTGCCAGCAGTGGTACAGGGGCCAGATCTAACTATGGCTACACCTTC
TRBJ1-2 | . | . | TRBV7-9 | CASSLIVGAGYTF | TGTGCCAGCAGCTTAATAGTAGGTGCGGGCTACACCTTC
TRBJ2-1 | . | TRBD1 | TRBV29-1 | CSVLGTGGGEQFF | TGCAGCGTGTTAGGGACAGGGGGCGGTGAGCAGTTCTTC
TRBJ2-7 | . | . | TRBV9 | CASSKGLSYEQYF | TGTGCCAGCAGCAAGGGACTTTCCTACGAGCAGTACTTC
TRBJ1-1 | . | . | TRBV30 | CACQKRNTEAFF | TGTGCCTGCCAAAAGAGGAACACTGAAGCTTTCTTT
TRBJ1-5 | . | . | TRBV19 | CASSIVGAQPQHF | TGTGCCAGTAGTATAGTCGGCGCCCAGCCCCAGCATTTT
TRBJ1-1 | . | . | TRBV30 | CAWSFREDTEAFF | TGTGCCTGGAGTTTCAGGGAGGACACTGAAGCTTTCTTT
TRBJ2-2 | once | . | TRBV10-3 | CAISAGRSNTGELFF | TGTGCCATCAGTGCAGGCAGATCGAACACCGGGGAGCTGTTTTTT
TRBJ2-1 | . | TRBD2 | TRBV6-5 | CASSRGTNVGNEQFF | TGTGCCAGCAGCCGCGGGACTAACGTGGGCAATGAGCAGTTCTTC
TRBJ1-2 | . | . | TRBV4-3 | CASSQDDIADYGYTF | TGCGCCAGCAGCCAAGATGACATTGCCGACTATGGCTACACCTTC
TRBJ1-2 | . | . | TRBV6-6 | CASSHDRLMEVNYGYTF | TGTGCCAGCAGTCACGATCGCCTTATGGAAGTTAACTATGGCTACACCTTC
TRBJ2-2 | . | . | TRBV9 | CASSVVLGDIGSGELFF | TGTGCCAGCAGCGTAGTTTTAGGGGATATCGGGTCCGGGGAGCTGTTTTTT
TRBJ2-7 | . | . | TRBV3-1/TRBV3-2 | CASGNRGSYEQYF | TGTGCCAGCGGTAATCGCGGCTCCTACGAGCAGTACTTC
TRBJ1-5 | . | TRBD1 | TRBV24-1 | CATSDPDGTGDQPQHF | TGTGCCACCAGTGACCCCGACGGGACAGGGGATCAGCCCCAGCATTTT
TRBJ1-2 | . | TRBD1 | TRBV5-6 | CASSPPGQEGYGYTF | TGTGCCAGCAGCCCGCCGGGACAGGAGGGCTATGGCTACACCTTC
TRBJ2-5 | . | TRBD1 | TRBV9 | CASSAKTGSSETQYF | TGTGCCAGCAGCGCGAAGACAGGGTCTTCAGAGACCCAGTACTTC
TRBJ2-7 | few | TRBD1 | TRBV7-9 | CASSVTGGAYYEQYF | TGTGCCAGCAGCGTGACAGGGGGCGCTTATTACGAGCAGTACTTC
TRBJ2-1 | . | . | TRBV11-2 | CASSPAGGLANEQFF | TGTGCCAGCAGCCCAGCCGGTGGGCTAGCCAATGAGCAGTTCTTC
TRBJ2-7 | . | . | TRBV6-6 | CASRAGTPTSYEQYF | TGTGCCAGCAGAGCCGGGACACCTACCTCCTACGAGCAGTACTTC
TRBJ1-4 | . | . | TRBV28 | CASSLQASDEKLFF | TGTGCCAGCAGCTTACAGGCCTCGGATGAAAAACTGTTTTTT
TRBJ2-1 | . | . | TRBV6-5 | CASRDDREVYNEQFF | TGTGCCAGCAGGGACGACAGGGAGGTTTACAATGAGCAGTTCTTC
TRBJ2-6 | . | . | TRBV27 | CASSLLGAPTSGANVLTF | TGTGCCAGCAGTTTGTTGGGGGCTCCCACCTCTGGGGCCAACGTCCTGACTTTC
TRBJ2-7 | . | TRBD1 | TRBV6-4 | CASSDPKNILRTGASYEQYF | TGTGCCAGCAGTGACCCAAAGAACATCCTACGGACAGGAGCCTCCTACGAGCAGTACTTC
TRBJ2-2 | once | TRBD2 | TRBV18 | CASSPTSSGRTRGELFF | TGTGCCAGCTCACCTACCTCTAGCGGGAGGACCCGCGGGGAGCTGTTTTTT